The 3 T cell receptor beta chains below all came from one sample that was sequenced in a study of regulatory T cells in long-lasting Graves disease. Researchers made TCR beta libraries by using iRepertoire HTBI primers and running Arm-PCR on CDR3 regions. One entry per CDR3 protein, called by TCRdb with MiXCR from the multiplex PCR reads. Of hundreds of thousands of distinct CDR3 sequences listed, 15% to 20% are singletons. The time point here: newly diagnosed GD, antithyroid drugs for less than 3 months. Preparation of the TCR library used RNA extracted from PBMCs. The data also belong to a second study, concerning T cells in Graves' hyperthyroidism and ophthalmopathy.

The sequenced sample was peripheral blood mononuclear cells (PBMCs), obtained at new diagnosis, from a patient treated with antithyroid drugs. Every receptor here comes from a woman aged 25-40 years with Graves disease.

This clonotype has more than one count but fewer than ten. This sequence joins TRBV5-1 and TRBJ2-1, with 8 positions matching TRBD2. Germline CDR1 SGHRS, CDR2 YFSETQ. Losses at the gene ends were 2 bases for V and 7 bases for J; bases not matched to a gene: 11. The CDR3 runs to 16 residues. CDR3 amino acids: CASSFLSGASQNEQFF. The CDR3 DNA is TGCGCCAGCAGCTTCCTTAGCGGGGCCTCCCAAAATGAGCAGTTCTTC.

The CDR3 region has the DNA TGTGCCAGCAGGGGGACAGGGGGCGATACGCAGTATTTT. It yields the protein CASRGTGGDTQYF. The chain carries TRBV6-2 or TRBV6-3 and TRBJ2-3; 12 bases line up with TRBD1. This CDR3 has 13 residues. V gave up 6 bases and J gave up 6 bases; unmatched junction bases: 1. The germline V gene has CDR1 MNHEY and CDR2 SVGEGT.

At least ten counts were recorded for this clonotype. The chain couples TRBV29-1 to TRBJ2-1, with 9 bases that match TRBD1. Germline V lookup: CDR1 SQVTM, CDR2 ANQGSEA. V lost 4 bases and J lost 4; bases outside the gene matches: 5. The CDR3 covers 14 residues. In DNA, the CDR3 is TGCAGCGTTGTACAGGGGGCGGGATACAATGAGCAGTTCTTC. Its translation is CSVVQGAGYNEQFF.